This TCR beta chain originates from a study of CXCR3-negative and CXCR3-positive naive CD8 T cells. Regarding the study as a whole: Researchers reported similar TRBV-TRBJ usage in naive CXCR3-negative and CXCR3-positive cells, though memory differed. Researchers report that CXCR3-positive naive cells carry more hydrophobic TRB CDR3s than CXCR3-negative naive cells.

Germline V lookup: CDR1 SGHTA, CDR2 FQGTGA. The CDR3 covers 11 residues. About this clonotype: The target antigen is unknown.

cDNA libraries for TRB were generated by 5' RACE incorporating UMI labels. Each CDR3 protein gets one entry in TCRdb, which reprocessed the 5' RACE reads and gives no DNA. The sample has about 56,000 distinct CDR3 sequences; the top ten hold 0.7% to 0.95%. The sequence was obtained from a human donor in good health. Some clones in this sample may be carry-over from other donors' samples. Source material: naive CXCR3+ CD8+ T cells from blood. Subset here: CD45RO-CCR7+CD27+CD95- naive CD8+ T cells expressing CXCR3 (TNR3+). The genes are TRBV7-3 and TRBJ2-1; TCRdb gives TRBD1 as the D gene, but with no DNA this cannot be confirmed. CDR3 in amino acids: CASSGGFGQFF.